Here is one T cell receptor (beta chain) with its context. These data come from a study of blood T cell repertoires in COVID-19. Clones were read by immunoSEQ multiplex PCR, and TCRdb kept only the in-frame ones, dropping some. The sample includes 35,000 to 50,000 clones, approximately 85% seen only once; the top ten take around 4.6%. Germline V gene lookup returns CDR1 ENHRY and CDR2 SYGVKD. V gave up 6 bases and J gave up 6 bases; unmatched junction bases: 16. The CDR3 length is 17 residues. The V gene is TRBV10-3, the J gene TRBJ2-1; 8 nucleotides line up with TRBD1. The TCR was taken from a man between 60 and 75 years old with acute or convalescent COVID-19. The source material was peripheral blood. The CDR3 DNA sequence: TGTGCCATCAGGGACAATCCGGGACAGGCGACGGGCAATGAGCAGTTCTTC. It translates to CAIRDNPGQATGNEQFF.